The source of this T cell receptor (beta chain) is a study of T cell responses to AZD1222 COVID-19 vaccine. The germline V gene encodes CDR1 SGDLS and CDR2 YYNGEE. The ends lost 0 bases at V and 5 bases at J; junction bases unmatched: 12. This CDR3 has 18 amino acids. Using immunoSEQ multiplex PCR, the repertoire was profiled, and TCRdb retains in-frame clones only, with some absent. The repertoire consists of some 200,000 clones, with 85% to 95% occurring once and the leading ten covering around 1%. As to this clone: Its antigen is as yet unknown.

Study conclusions and caveats: After the peak T cell response, and only then, were repertoires sampled. Clonal diversity may have been underestimated in mostly white British donors. AZD1222 recipients seropositive at baseline numbered only 5 or 6.

This specimen was peripheral blood, taken on day 0 of MenACWY control vaccination. This clonotype was obtained from an adult in good health. The chain links TRBV9 to TRBJ1-3, with TRBD1 identical over 9 bases. DNA for the CDR3: TGTGCCAGCAGCGTAGGACAGGGGGGCACTAACATTAGAAACACCATATATTTT. Translation: CASSVGQGGTNIRNTIYF.